The 3 T cell receptor beta chains in this list originate from one sample, sequenced in a study of beta chain features in type 1 diabetes. Which antigens these TCRs recognize remains unknown. Sequenced material consisted of expressed TCRB transcripts (all of the isolated RNA was reverse transcribed). Using immunoSEQ multiplex PCR, the repertoire was profiled, and TCRdb retains in-frame clones only, with some absent. The data hold 150,000 to 180,000 clones, with 10% observed a single time. General study points: For Type 1 diabetes patients, all four CD4+ subsets carried TCRB CDR3s that were moderately but significantly shorter.

The specimen sequenced was central memory CD4+ T cells from blood. All receptors come from a young man with type 1 diabetes.

This clone was seen more than once but under ten times. The chain has TRBV9 and TRBJ2-7, with TRBD1 matching 9 bases. With 4 bases clipped from V and 6 bases from J, the junction kept 14 bases outside the gene matches. The CDR3 is 16 residues long. Germline CDR1 is SGDLS and CDR2 is YYNGEE. CDR3 sequence reads: CASSLQDRGPVGEQYF. In DNA, the CDR3 is TGTGCCAGCAGCTTACAGGACAGGGGCCCTGTTGGCGAGCAGTACTTC.

This clone was counted only a few times. This sequence joins TRBV7-8 and TRBJ1-2; D is undetermined. The CDR3 spans 12 residues. V lost 5 bases and J lost 4, with 8 bases in between. CDR1 is SGHVS, CDR2 FQNEAQ, per germline. The CDR3 loop reads CASSLNSYGYTF. CDR3 nucleotide sequence: TGTGCCAGCAGCCTTAACAGCTATGGCTACACCTTC.

This chain connects TRBV27 to TRBJ1-5; the match to TRBD1 covers 7 bases. The germline V gene has CDR1 MNHEY and CDR2 SMNVEV (reference sequence). The CDR3 has 15 amino acids. With V trimmed by 5 bases and J by 4 bases, 8 bases remained unmatched. The CDR3 nucleotides read TGTGCCAGCAGTCCCACAGACAGGGTAAATCAGCCCCAGCATTTT. Encoded protein: CASSPTDRVNQPQHF.